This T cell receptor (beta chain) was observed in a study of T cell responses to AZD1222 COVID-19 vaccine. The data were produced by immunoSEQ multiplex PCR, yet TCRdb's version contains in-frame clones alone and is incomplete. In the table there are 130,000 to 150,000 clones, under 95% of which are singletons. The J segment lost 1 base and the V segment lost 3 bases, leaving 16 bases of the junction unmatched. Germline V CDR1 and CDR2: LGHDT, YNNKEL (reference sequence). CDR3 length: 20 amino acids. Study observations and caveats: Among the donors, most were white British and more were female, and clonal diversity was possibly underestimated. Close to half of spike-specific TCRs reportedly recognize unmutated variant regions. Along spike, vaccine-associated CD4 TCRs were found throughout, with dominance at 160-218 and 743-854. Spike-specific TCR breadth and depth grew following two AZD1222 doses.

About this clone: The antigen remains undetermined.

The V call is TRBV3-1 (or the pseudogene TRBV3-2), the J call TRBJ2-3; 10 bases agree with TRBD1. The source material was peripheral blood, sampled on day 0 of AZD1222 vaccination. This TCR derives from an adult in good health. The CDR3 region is CASSQAPPGTGARGTDTQYF. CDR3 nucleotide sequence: TGTGCCAGCAGCCAGGCCCCCCCCGGGACAGGGGCTAGGGGCACAGATACGCAGTATTTT.